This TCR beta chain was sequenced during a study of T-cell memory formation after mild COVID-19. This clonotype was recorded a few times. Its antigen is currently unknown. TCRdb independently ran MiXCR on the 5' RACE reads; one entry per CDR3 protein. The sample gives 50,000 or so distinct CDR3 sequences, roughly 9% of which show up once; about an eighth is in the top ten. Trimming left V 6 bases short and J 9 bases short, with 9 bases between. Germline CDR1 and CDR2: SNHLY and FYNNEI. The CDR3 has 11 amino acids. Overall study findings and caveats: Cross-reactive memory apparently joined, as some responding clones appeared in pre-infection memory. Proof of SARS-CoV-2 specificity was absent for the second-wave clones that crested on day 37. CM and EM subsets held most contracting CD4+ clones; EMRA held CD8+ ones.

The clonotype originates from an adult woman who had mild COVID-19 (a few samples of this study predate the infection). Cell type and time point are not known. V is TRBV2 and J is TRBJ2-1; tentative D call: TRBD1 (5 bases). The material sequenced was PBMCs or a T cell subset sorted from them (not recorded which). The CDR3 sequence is CASSQGAEQFF. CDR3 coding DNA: TGTGCCAGCAGCCAGGGTGCTGAGCAGTTCTTC.